Presented here are 8 T cell receptor beta chains from one specimen sequenced in a study of T cell repertoires in ileal Crohn's disease. Produced via immunoSEQ multiplex PCR; TCRdb's table is partial and in-frame only. Among under 6,000 clones listed, about 81% were seen once. The sequenced sample was ileal tissue. These receptors were collected from an adult with Crohn's disease.

As regards this clone: One end of the junction does not line up with germline, which may come from a read error. The V gene is TRBV9, the J gene TRBJ1-3; 8 bases map to TRBD1. Germline V lookup: CDR1 SGDLS, CDR2 YYNGEE. CDR3 length: 17 residues. In nucleotides, the CDR3 is TGTGCCAGCAGCGTAGCTGTTAGGGAAGGACAGGGAAGCACCATATATTTT. Translating it yields CASSVAVREGQGSTIYF.

This sequence joins TRBV4-2 and TRBJ1-1; D might be TRBD1 (6 bases). CDR3 length equals 16 residues. The germline CDR1 and CDR2 sequences are LGHNA and YNFKEQ. Deletions cut 1 base from V and 7 bases from J, with 19 bases between. The CDR3 region is CASSQGVLAGDGEAFF. The CDR3 nucleotides are TGTGCCAGCAGCCAAGGAGTGTTGGCAGGGGATGGTGAAGCTTTCTTT.

The rearrangement links TRBV6-1 to TRBJ2-7; 8 nucleotides align to TRBD2. Germline V gives CDR1 MNHNS, CDR2 SASEGT. The CDR3 length is 15 residues. V lost 0 bases, J lost 5 bases, and 6 bases stayed unmatched. In DNA form, the CDR3 reads TGTGCCAGCAGTGAAGCCACGGGAGGGGGGCACGAGCAGTACTTC. It encodes CASSEATGGGHEQYF.

V and J are TRBV27 and TRBJ1-1; 9 nucleotides match TRBD1. The CDR3 extends over 16 amino acids. Trimming removed 1 base from V and 4 bases from J; junction bases left unmatched: 7. In germline, CDR1 is MNHEY, CDR2 SMNVEV (reference sequence). CDR3 region: CASSLFTGGASTEAFF. The CDR3 DNA is TGTGCCAGCAGTTTATTTACAGGGGGCGCGAGCACTGAAGCTTTCTTT.

The chain joins TRBV5-1 to TRBJ2-3; TRBD1 aligns across 8 bases. In germline, CDR1 is SGHRS, CDR2 YFSETQ. V trimming: 4 bases; J trimming: 2 bases; junction bases outside the gene matches: 3. The CDR3 loop spans 14 amino acids. DNA of the CDR3: TGCGCCAGCAGCAGGACAGGGTTCACAGATACGCAGTATTTT. It specifies CASSRTGFTDTQYF.

The rearrangement joins TRBV5-1 to TRBJ1-4; D is unclear. The CDR3 spans 14 residues. The germline V gene encodes CDR1 SGHRS and CDR2 YFSETQ. Trimming took off 7 bases at V and 0 bases at J, with 10 bases between the two ends. CDR3 DNA sequence: TGCGCCAGCCGCGGGGTTGCAACTAATGAAAAACTGTTTTTT. Protein sequence: CASRGVATNEKLFF.

This clone is a singleton in its sample. The genes are TRBV7-3 and TRBJ1-4; D may be TRBD1 (5 bases). Germline values: CDR1 SGHTA, CDR2 FQGTGA. Trimming shortened V by 5 bases and J by 4 bases, and 14 bases separated the two germline ends. The CDR3 is 15 residues long. CDR3 bases: TGTGCCAGCAGCCTCCGCGGGACCGATAATGAAAAACTGTTTTTT. Encoded protein: CASSLRGTDNEKLFF.

This rearrangement joins TRBV6-1 to TRBJ2-7, with TRBD1 matching 9 bases. This CDR3 contains 14 residues. The ends lost 4 bases at V and 6 bases at J; junction bases unmatched: 7. The germline V gene has CDR1 MNHNS and CDR2 SASEGT. The CDR3 is CASSAPGQGVEQYF. The CDR3 nucleotides are TGTGCCAGCAGTGCACCGGGACAGGGAGTCGAGCAGTACTTC.